This T cell receptor (beta chain) comes out of a study of shared clonotypes between healthy human individuals. Here immunoSEQ multiplex PCR was the method, and the copy in TCRdb shows in-frame clones only, minus some. Here the sample spans millions of clones, 90% to 95% being singletons. The CDR3 runs to 15 residues. Trimming cost V 0 bases and J 1 base, with 8 bases left between them. Germline V gene data show CDR1 as WNHNN and CDR2 as SYGVQD (reference sequence). The sample consisted of naive CD4+ T cells sorted from blood. As for subset: CD45RA+ positively selected. This clonotype originated in a man younger than 35 in good health. The chain couples TRBV10-1 to TRBJ2-3; D may be TRBD2 (5 bases). In DNA, the CDR3 is TGCGCCAGCAGTGAGTCGAAAGCGGGCACAGATACGCAGTATTTT. As protein: CASSESKAGTDTQYF.